These T cell receptor beta chains were read from a single sample in a study of T-cell reconstitution after alpha-beta-depleted transplantation in children. Using its own MiXCR run on the PCR reads, TCRdb lists one record per CDR3 protein. This sample has fewer than 550,000 distinct CDR3 sequences, with about 10% found just once. The sample here was PBMCs, taken before TCRalphabeta/CD19-depleted stem cell transplant. These receptors all come from a child aged 2-15 years with inherited bone marrow failure, due to receive a stem cell transplant. The CDR3 runs from the conserved cysteine through the conserved F or W. A D gene is named only where the DNA matches it firmly. Some rows mark clone size as missing; the rest say once, few, many or name a class of expanded clone.

DNA	CDR3	length	D	size	V	J
TGCGCCAGCAGCCAAGATCCGGCCTCCTACAATGAGCAGTTCTTC	CASSQDPASYNEQFF	15	-	many	TRBV4-3	TRBJ2-1
TGTGCCAGCAGTTACAGATTTTCCTCTGGGGCCAACGTCCTGACTTTC	CASSYRFSSGANVLTF	16	-	-	TRBV6-5	TRBJ2-6
TGTGCCACCAGCAGAGAGGTCAGCAGCTATGGCTACACCTTC	CATSREVSSYGYTF	14	-	many	TRBV15	TRBJ1-2
TGCGCCAGCAGTTTATTAACGACAGGGCCGGGCGAGCAGTACTTC	CASSLLTTGPGEQYF	15	TRBD1	many	TRBV27	TRBJ2-7
TGTGCTAGTGGTCCAGACAGGGCTGGCGGCTACACCTTC	CASGPDRAGGYTF	13	TRBD1	many	TRBV12-5	TRBJ1-2
TGCAGTGCTTACGGGTTTACTAGCACAGATACGCAGTATTTT	CSAYGFTSTDTQYF	14	-	-	TRBV20-1	TRBJ2-3
TGCGCCAGCAGCCCGCGGGGACTAGCGGGAGCCAATGAGCAGTTCTTC	CASSPRGLAGANEQFF	16	TRBD2	many	TRBV5-1	TRBJ2-1
TGTGCCAGCAGTGTGGGTGGACTACCCTCGTACTTC	CASSVGGLPSYF	12	-	few	TRBV12-3/TRBV12-4	TRBJ2-7
TGCGCCAGCACCATCTCCAGGGGGAGCTCCTACGAGCAGTACTTC	CASTISRGSSYEQYF	15	TRBD1	many	TRBV4-1	TRBJ2-7
TGCAGCGTTGTGGGGACTAGCGGGAGCTCAGATACGCAGTATTTT	CSVVGTSGSSDTQYF	15	TRBD2	many	TRBV29-1	TRBJ2-3
TGTGCCAGCAGCCAAGATGACAGATCCTACGAGCAGTACTTC	CASSQDDRSYEQYF	14	-	many	TRBV3-1	TRBJ2-7
TGTGCCAGCAGCTCCCTAGCGGGATACATTCAGTACTTC	CASSSLAGYIQYF	13	TRBD2	many	TRBV5-5	TRBJ2-4
TGTGCCACCACACCCCTAGCGGGACTCGAGCAGTACTTC	CATTPLAGLEQYF	13	TRBD2	many	TRBV6-5	TRBJ2-7
TGTGCCAGCAGCGACTACCGCACGTCCAAAAACATTCAGTACTTC	CASSDYRTSKNIQYF	15	-	few	TRBV6-2/TRBV6-3	TRBJ2-4
TGTGCCAGCAGCTTGCCCCGACTAGCGCAGTACTTC	CASSLPRLAQYF	12	TRBD2	many	TRBV5-6	TRBJ2-7
TGTGCCAGCAGCTCCAGGACTAGCGGGTTAAATACGCAGTATTTT	CASSSRTSGLNTQYF	15	TRBD2	many	TRBV11-2	TRBJ2-3
TGTGCCATCAGCCTAGAGGTGAACACTGAAGCTTTCTTT	CAISLEVNTEAFF	13	-	many	TRBV10-3	TRBJ1-1
TGTGCCAGCGGACTGCTGCGCACCGGGGAGCTGTTTTTT	CASGLLRTGELFF	13	-	-	TRBV2	TRBJ2-2
TGTGCCAGCAGTTACTCGGAAGGGCCCTACGAGCAGTACTTC	CASSYSEGPYEQYF	14	-	few	TRBV6-5	TRBJ2-7
TGTGCCAGCAGTCTCCACCCCACCGGGGAGCTGTTTTTT	CASSLHPTGELFF	13	-	many	TRBV12-3/TRBV12-4	TRBJ2-2
TGCGCCAGCAGCCTCGAAGGGGCTAGCTACGAGCAGTACTTC	CASSLEGASYEQYF	14	-	many	TRBV4-3	TRBJ2-7
TGTGCCATCAGCAATCGGGAGGAGCAGTACTTC	CAISNREEQYF	11	-	-	TRBV10-3	TRBJ2-7
TGTGCCAGCAGATCGCTGGACTGGCAGTTCTTC	CASRSLDWQFF	11	-	many	TRBV12-3/TRBV12-4	TRBJ2-1
TGTGCCAGCAGTGATAGGCAGGGAGTTATCAACGAGCAGTACTTC	CASSDRQGVINEQYF	15	-	many	TRBV2	TRBJ2-7
TGTGCCAGCAGTTGGGGAGGAGGGGGCACTGAAGCTTTCTTT	CASSWGGGGTEAFF	14	-	many	TRBV27	TRBJ1-1
TGTGCCAGCAGCTTAGCGAGGGCGGGTTCTACCTACGAGCAGTACTTC	CASSLARAGSTYEQYF	16	-	-	TRBV7-2	TRBJ2-7
TGCGCCAGCAGCCAAGATCTGTCCGTAGAAAAACTGTTTTTT	CASSQDLSVEKLFF	14	-	many	TRBV4-3	TRBJ1-4
TGCAGTGCTAGATTAACGACTAGCTATGAGCAGTTCTTC	CSARLTTSYEQFF	13	TRBD2	few	TRBV20-1	TRBJ2-1
TGTGCCAGCAGCCAATTAATCGCAGCGGGATCCTACAATGAGCAGTTCTTC	CASSQLIAAGSYNEQFF	17	TRBD2	many	TRBV16	TRBJ2-1
TGCAGCGTACTACTTGGAGGGGGGACAGATACGCAGTATTTT	CSVLLGGGTDTQYF	14	-	many	TRBV29-1	TRBJ2-3
TGCAGTGCTAGTCGGGCGGGTCGGGGGGCCGGGGAGCTGTTTTTT	CSASRAGRGAGELFF	15	TRBD2	few	TRBV20-1	TRBJ2-2
TGTGCCAGCAGCGCGATACAGACTAGCGCTTACAATGAGCAGTTCTTC	CASSAIQTSAYNEQFF	16	TRBD2	many	TRBV9	TRBJ2-1
TGTGCCAGCAGCATAACCGCCCTAGCGGGCTCCTACAATGAGCAGTTCTTC	CASSITALAGSYNEQFF	17	TRBD2	-	TRBV7-9	TRBJ2-1